These T cell receptor beta chains were read from a single sample in a study of blood T cell repertoires in COVID-19. Measured with immunoSEQ multiplex PCR; TCRdb has only the in-frame clones, and not every one. The table includes roughly 55,000 clones, less than 80% detected once. The sequenced sample was peripheral blood. Source of these receptors: a human donor in a cohort sampled during active COVID-19. Both conserved end residues are part of each CDR3. Each record gives: V gene, clone size, D gene, J gene, CDR3 DNA, CDR3 protein. D genes are given only for firm matches. Size values are once, few and many counts, or a class for expanded clones, and some rows have none.

v_call: TRBV5-1
clone_size: once
d_call: -
j_call: TRBJ1-3
cdr3_nt: TGCGCCAGCAGCTTGTCCAGGATCTCTGGAAACACCATATATTTT
cdr3_aa: CASSLSRISGNTIYF

v_call: TRBV7-2
clone_size: -
d_call: TRBD1
j_call: TRBJ2-1
cdr3_nt: TGTGCCAGCAGCTTACGGGGACAGGGGGCCTACAATGAGCAGTTCTTC
cdr3_aa: CASSLRGQGAYNEQFF

v_call: TRBV19
clone_size: -
d_call: -
j_call: TRBJ2-1
cdr3_nt: TGTGCCAGTAGTATTTCAGCAGGGACCTACAATGAGCAGTTCTTC
cdr3_aa: CASSISAGTYNEQFF

v_call: TRBV27
clone_size: few
d_call: TRBD1
j_call: TRBJ2-5
cdr3_nt: TGTGCCAGCAGTTTCGGACAGGGGTCCAAGGAGACCCAGTACTTC
cdr3_aa: CASSFGQGSKETQYF

v_call: TRBV7-9
clone_size: -
d_call: TRBD1
j_call: TRBJ1-2
cdr3_nt: TGTGCCAGCAGCCCGGGGACAGGGCTGGGCTACACCTTC
cdr3_aa: CASSPGTGLGYTF

v_call: TRBV28
clone_size: once
d_call: TRBD1
j_call: TRBJ2-2
cdr3_nt: TGTGCCAGCAGTTTACCGGACAGGGTAATGAACACCGGGGAGCTGTTTTTT
cdr3_aa: CASSLPDRVMNTGELFF

v_call: TRBV28
clone_size: -
d_call: -
j_call: TRBJ1-3
cdr3_nt: TGTGCCACCCGACAGGAAGGGGCTGGAAACACCATATATTTT
cdr3_aa: CATRQEGAGNTIYF

v_call: TRBV7-6
clone_size: -
d_call: TRBD1
j_call: TRBJ1-3
cdr3_nt: TGTGCCAGCAGCAGGGGGCCCTCGAGCTCTGGAAACACCATATATTTT
cdr3_aa: CASSRGPSSSGNTIYF

v_call: TRBV18
clone_size: -
d_call: -
j_call: TRBJ1-3
cdr3_nt: TGTGCCAGCTCACCTAACACGCAGGGGTCGCGCTCTGGAAACACCATATATTTT
cdr3_aa: CASSPNTQGSRSGNTIYF

v_call: TRBV7-2
clone_size: -
d_call: -
j_call: TRBJ2-1
cdr3_nt: TGTGCCAGCAGCCCCCCGCCCGGCGGTAGCCCCTACAATGAGCAGTTCTTC
cdr3_aa: CASSPPPGGSPYNEQFF

v_call: TRBV6-6
clone_size: -
d_call: -
j_call: TRBJ2-2
cdr3_nt: TGTGCCAGCAGTCCACAGGTGACGGGCACCGGGGAGCTGTTTTTT
cdr3_aa: CASSPQVTGTGELFF

v_call: TRBV30
clone_size: -
d_call: -
j_call: TRBJ1-6
cdr3_nt: TGTGCCTGGAAGCAGGGAAGGGAAAGACCCCTCCACTTT
cdr3_aa: CAWKQGRERPLHF

v_call: TRBV2
clone_size: -
d_call: -
j_call: TRBJ2-7
cdr3_nt: TGTGCCAGCAGGGTCGGAGCCTACGAGCAGTACTTC
cdr3_aa: CASRVGAYEQYF

v_call: TRBV29-1
clone_size: -
d_call: -
j_call: TRBJ2-7
cdr3_nt: TGCAGCGTCGGGGACTTTAACCACGAGCAGTACTTC
cdr3_aa: CSVGDFNHEQYF

v_call: TRBV6-2/TRBV6-3
clone_size: -
d_call: -
j_call: TRBJ1-6
cdr3_nt: TGTGCCAGCAGTTCCGCGACCGGGGTAAATTCACCCCTCCACTTT
cdr3_aa: CASSSATGVNSPLHF

v_call: TRBV27
clone_size: -
d_call: -
j_call: TRBJ2-7
cdr3_nt: TGTGCCAGCAGTTTGGGGGGTCCCTACGAGCAGTACTTC
cdr3_aa: CASSLGGPYEQYF

v_call: TRBV7-9
clone_size: -
d_call: TRBD1
j_call: TRBJ1-2
cdr3_nt: TGTGCCAGCAGCTTAATTGAGGGGGCCCGTGGCTACACCTTC
cdr3_aa: CASSLIEGARGYTF

v_call: TRBV19
clone_size: -
d_call: TRBD2
j_call: TRBJ2-6
cdr3_nt: TGTGCCAGTATCCGAGGACTAGCGGGAGGCTCTGGGGCCAACGTCCTGACTTTC
cdr3_aa: CASIRGLAGGSGANVLTF

v_call: TRBV7-9
clone_size: once
d_call: TRBD1
j_call: TRBJ2-5
cdr3_nt: TGTGCCAGCACCAACAGGGGACGGCCCGGGGAGACCCAGTACTTC
cdr3_aa: CASTNRGRPGETQYF

v_call: TRBV5-5
clone_size: -
d_call: TRBD1
j_call: TRBJ2-5
cdr3_nt: TGTGCCAGCAGCTTGTCAATTGGACAGGGGGGTGAGACCCAGTACTTC
cdr3_aa: CASSLSIGQGGETQYF

v_call: TRBV18
clone_size: once
d_call: TRBD1
j_call: TRBJ1-1
cdr3_nt: TGTGCCAGCTCACTTCAGGGGGCTGTGAGTACTGAAGCTTTCTTT
cdr3_aa: CASSLQGAVSTEAFF

v_call: TRBV5-1
clone_size: -
d_call: -
j_call: TRBJ2-1
cdr3_nt: TGCGCCAGCAGCTCGATGGGGCTAGCGTCGGGGAATGAGCAGTTCTTC
cdr3_aa: CASSSMGLASGNEQFF

v_call: TRBV7-9
clone_size: -
d_call: -
j_call: TRBJ1-1
cdr3_nt: TGTGCCAGCAGCCCCAGGCGGAACACTGAAGCTTTCTTT
cdr3_aa: CASSPRRNTEAFF

v_call: TRBV19
clone_size: -
d_call: TRBD2
j_call: TRBJ2-7
cdr3_nt: TGTGCCAGTAGTAAAGCGGGACCCTACGAGCAGTACTTC
cdr3_aa: CASSKAGPYEQYF

v_call: TRBV28
clone_size: few
d_call: -
j_call: TRBJ1-4
cdr3_nt: TGTGCCAGCAGTTTGGACAGAGTTGAAAAACTGTTTTTT
cdr3_aa: CASSLDRVEKLFF

v_call: TRBV24-1
clone_size: -
d_call: TRBD1
j_call: TRBJ1-5
cdr3_nt: TGTGCCACCAGTGATGGCAGGGGGCTGAATCAGCCCCAGCATTTT
cdr3_aa: CATSDGRGLNQPQHF

v_call: TRBV5-1
clone_size: -
d_call: TRBD1
j_call: TRBJ1-1
cdr3_nt: TGCGCCAGCAGCTCTGGACAGGGACCGGGGTTGAACACTGAAGCTTTCTTT
cdr3_aa: CASSSGQGPGLNTEAFF

v_call: TRBV7-3
clone_size: -
d_call: -
j_call: TRBJ2-5
cdr3_nt: TGTGCCAGCAGAAAAACGCCAGGGTGTAAAGAGACCCAGTACTTC
cdr3_aa: CASRKTPGCKETQYF

v_call: TRBV6-5
clone_size: -
d_call: TRBD1
j_call: TRBJ1-5
cdr3_nt: TGTGCCAGAAACCAGGGGGTAGGTCAGCCCCAGCATTTT
cdr3_aa: CARNQGVGQPQHF

v_call: TRBV5-6
clone_size: few
d_call: -
j_call: TRBJ2-1
cdr3_nt: TGTGCCAGCAGCCCATGGACTATCACGGAGACCAATGAGCAGTTCTTC
cdr3_aa: CASSPWTITETNEQFF

v_call: TRBV3-1/TRBV3-2
clone_size: -
d_call: TRBD2
j_call: TRBJ2-7
cdr3_nt: TGTGCCAGCAGTAGATCCGGGACTAGCGGGAGCTCCCGGACCCAGCAGTACTTC
cdr3_aa: CASSRSGTSGSSRTQQYF

v_call: TRBV7-2
clone_size: -
d_call: TRBD2
j_call: TRBJ2-1
cdr3_nt: TGTGCCAGCAGTCGCACCGGGACTAGTTACAATGAGCAGTTCTTC
cdr3_aa: CASSRTGTSYNEQFF

v_call: TRBV30
clone_size: -
d_call: -
j_call: TRBJ2-1
cdr3_nt: TGTGCCTGGAGTGTACTACAGGATTACAATGAGCAGTTCTTC
cdr3_aa: CAWSVLQDYNEQFF

v_call: TRBV5-1
clone_size: -
d_call: TRBD1
j_call: TRBJ1-1
cdr3_nt: TGCGCCAGCAGCTTGTCGGGACAGCAGAACACTGAAGCTTTCTTT
cdr3_aa: CASSLSGQQNTEAFF

v_call: TRBV7-9
clone_size: -
d_call: TRBD1
j_call: TRBJ2-1
cdr3_nt: TGTGCCAGCAGGCATCCGGGACAGGGATCGTTCAATGAGCAGTTCTTC
cdr3_aa: CASRHPGQGSFNEQFF

v_call: TRBV10-2
clone_size: -
d_call: -
j_call: TRBJ1-6
cdr3_nt: TGCGCCAGCAGTGTTAGTGCTGGGGGGAATTCACCCCTCCACTTT
cdr3_aa: CASSVSAGGNSPLHF

v_call: TRBV19
clone_size: -
d_call: TRBD2
j_call: TRBJ2-1
cdr3_nt: TGTGCCAGTAGCTTCCCAGCGGGAGGCGCCTACAATGAGCAGTTCTTC
cdr3_aa: CASSFPAGGAYNEQFF

v_call: TRBV4-1
clone_size: -
d_call: -
j_call: TRBJ1-1
cdr3_nt: TGCGCCAGCAGCCAAGCCCCAGGGGTGAACACTGAAGCTTTCTTT
cdr3_aa: CASSQAPGVNTEAFF

v_call: TRBV5-4
clone_size: -
d_call: TRBD2
j_call: TRBJ2-7
cdr3_nt: TGTGCCAGCAGCTTGGCCGGGACTAACTCCTACGAGCAGTACTTC
cdr3_aa: CASSLAGTNSYEQYF

v_call: TRBV15
clone_size: -
d_call: TRBD1
j_call: TRBJ1-5
cdr3_nt: TGTGCCACCAGCAGAGGGAGTAGGGGGCAGTTTCAGCCCCAGCATTTT
cdr3_aa: CATSRGSRGQFQPQHF

v_call: TRBV18
clone_size: -
d_call: TRBD2
j_call: TRBJ2-2
cdr3_nt: TGTGCCAGCTCACCAGGGACTAGCGGGAGAGGAACCGGGGAGCTGTTTTTT
cdr3_aa: CASSPGTSGRGTGELFF

v_call: TRBV7-8
clone_size: once
d_call: TRBD1
j_call: TRBJ1-3
cdr3_nt: TGTGCCAGCAGCCTCCGGGACAGAAGCCTGGGGACCATATATTTT
cdr3_aa: CASSLRDRSLGTIYF

v_call: TRBV4-2
clone_size: -
d_call: TRBD1
j_call: TRBJ2-7
cdr3_nt: TGTGCCAGCAGCGCAGGGGACAGTCCCCTCGAGCAGTACTTC
cdr3_aa: CASSAGDSPLEQYF

v_call: TRBV25-1
clone_size: -
d_call: TRBD2
j_call: TRBJ2-1
cdr3_nt: TGTGCCAGCAGTACTGGCGGGAGCGGTGAGCAGTTCTTC
cdr3_aa: CASSTGGSGEQFF

v_call: TRBV27
clone_size: -
d_call: -
j_call: TRBJ1-1
cdr3_nt: TGTGCCAGCAGTTTAGGGCAAGGATACATGAACACTGAAGCTTTCTTT
cdr3_aa: CASSLGQGYMNTEAFF

v_call: TRBV7-2
clone_size: -
d_call: -
j_call: TRBJ1-1
cdr3_nt: TGTGCCAGCAGCTGGCAGGGGTACACTGAAGCTTTCTTT
cdr3_aa: CASSWQGYTEAFF

v_call: TRBV27
clone_size: -
d_call: -
j_call: TRBJ2-1
cdr3_nt: TGTGCCAGCAGGAGGGGCGGGATCAATGAGCAGTTCTTC
cdr3_aa: CASRRGGINEQFF

v_call: TRBV7-6
clone_size: -
d_call: -
j_call: TRBJ2-2
cdr3_nt: TGTGCCAGCAGCCCAGGCGGGGAGCTGTTTTTT
cdr3_aa: CASSPGGELFF

v_call: TRBV5-7
clone_size: few
d_call: -
j_call: TRBJ1-5
cdr3_nt: TGTGCCAGCAGCTTGACGGGTCAGCCCCAGCATTTT
cdr3_aa: CASSLTGQPQHF

v_call: TRBV5-5
clone_size: -
d_call: -
j_call: TRBJ2-7
cdr3_nt: TGTGCCAGCAGCTTGGCCGGGGTATACGAGCAGTACTTC
cdr3_aa: CASSLAGVYEQYF